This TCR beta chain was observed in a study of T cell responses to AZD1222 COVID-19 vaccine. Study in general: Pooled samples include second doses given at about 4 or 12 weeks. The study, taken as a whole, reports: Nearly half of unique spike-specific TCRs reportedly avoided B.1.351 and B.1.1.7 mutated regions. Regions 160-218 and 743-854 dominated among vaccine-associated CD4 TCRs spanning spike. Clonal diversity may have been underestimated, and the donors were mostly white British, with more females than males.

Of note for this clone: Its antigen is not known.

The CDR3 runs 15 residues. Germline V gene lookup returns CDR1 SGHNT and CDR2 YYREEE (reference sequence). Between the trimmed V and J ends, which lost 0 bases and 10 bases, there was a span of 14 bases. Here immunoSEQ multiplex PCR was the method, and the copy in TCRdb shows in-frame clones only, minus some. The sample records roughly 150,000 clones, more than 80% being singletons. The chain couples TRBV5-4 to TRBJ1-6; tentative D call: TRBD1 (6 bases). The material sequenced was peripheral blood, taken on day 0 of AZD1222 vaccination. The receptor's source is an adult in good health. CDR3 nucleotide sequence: TGTGCCAGCAGCTTGGGTGGTGGGGGCAGGTCACCCCTCCACTTT. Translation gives CASSLGGGGRSPLHF.